This passage covers 32 T cell receptor beta chains from one sample sequenced in a study of CD8 T cells in ankylosing spondylitis. Each CDR3 protein is one row after TCRdb ran MiXCR on the 5' RACE reads. The table includes about 300,000 distinct CDR3 sequences, roughly 12% detected once. The material sequenced was blood, either unsorted or a sorted T cell fraction (not recorded which). These receptors all come from a female donor with ankylosing spondylitis or in good health (not recorded which).

The CDR3 nucleotides read TGCAGTGCTGATCCAGGGCTGGGCACTGAAGCTTTCTTT. Amino acid sequence: CSADPGLGTEAFF. The chain recombines TRBV20-1 with TRBJ1-1, with a possible D match to TRBD1 (5 bases). The CDR3 is made up of 13 amino acids. Germline CDR1 and CDR2: DFQATT and SNEGSKA (reference sequence). The ends were cut back, 5 bases at V and 4 bases at J, with 14 bases in the middle.

This clonotype was seen a few times. This chain joins TRBV30 and TRBJ2-3; D unclear. The V end lost 2 bases, the J end lost 8 bases, and 8 bases lay between the germline ends. CDR3 size: 11 residues. CDR1 GTSNPN and CDR2 SVGIG come from the germline V gene (reference sequence). The CDR3 protein is CAWSSQPTQYF. The CDR3 DNA reads as TGTGCCTGGAGTAGCCAGCCTACGCAGTATTTT.

This clonotype was counted ten times or more. The chain employs TRBV7-2 and TRBJ2-1; TRBD1 matches 7 bases. The CDR3 runs 15 residues. The germline CDR1 and CDR2 sequences are SGHTA and FQGNSA. V lost 3 bases and J lost 9; bases outside the gene matches: 11. CDR3 loop: CASSLAQGSSSEQFF. CDR3 DNA: TGTGCCAGCAGCTTGGCACAGGGGTCTAGCAGTGAGCAGTTCTTC.

Many counts were recorded for this clonotype. V usage is TRBV12-3 or TRBV12-4 and J usage is TRBJ1-4; perhaps TRBD1 as D (5 bases). V lost 3 bases to trimming and J lost 8 bases, with 10 bases between them. The CDR3 loop spans 13 amino acids. CDR3 in amino acids: CASSFSGTEKLFF. In DNA, the CDR3 is TGTGCCAGCAGTTTTTCGGGGACCGAAAAACTGTTTTTT.

This clonotype was counted many times. The chain links TRBV5-1 to TRBJ2-1; 9 bases are shared with TRBD2. The CDR3 runs to 15 residues. The trim removed 0 bases at V and 6 bases at J, leaving 4 bases unmatched. The germline V gene encodes CDR1 SGHRS and CDR2 YFSETQ. The CDR3 protein is CASSLVRGGGNEQFF. The DNA for the CDR3 is TGCGCCAGCAGCTTGGTGCGGGGGGGGGGCAATGAGCAGTTCTTC.

This chain joins TRBV30 and TRBJ1-5; the D gene is possibly TRBD1 (5 bases). The germline V gene has CDR1 GTSNPN and CDR2 SVGIG (reference sequence). The CDR3 consists of 14 residues. V shed 1 base and J shed 2 bases, with 9 bases lying between them. CDR3 region: CAWSAGVGNQPQHF. The DNA of the CDR3 is TGTGCCTGGAGTGCGGGGGTGGGCAATCAGCCCCAGCATTTT. Full variable domain (rest looked up from reference TRBV30 and TRBJ1-5): SQTIHQWPATLVQPVGSPLSLECTVEGTSNPNLYWYRQAAGRGLQLLFYSVGIGQISSEVPQNLSASRPQDRQFILSSKKLLLSDSGFYLCAWSAGVGNQPQHFGDGTRLSIL.

This clonotype was seen more than once but under ten times. The chain has TRBV18 and TRBJ2-7; 9 bases are a match to TRBD1. The CDR3 consists of 17 residues. The V gene end was trimmed by 0 bases and the J gene end by 3 bases; junction bases not matched to a gene: 9. CDR1 is KGHSH and CDR2 is LQKENI in the germline V gene. CDR3 amino acids: CASSPPQGGTGFYEQYF. The CDR3 region has the DNA TGTGCCAGCTCACCACCGCAAGGGGGGACAGGGTTCTACGAGCAGTACTTC.

The sample holds many counts of this clonotype. The chain links TRBV6-2 or TRBV6-3 to TRBJ2-7; 9 bases are a match to TRBD2. Unmatched junction bases numbered 1, after V lost 0 bases and J lost 4 bases. CDR3 length: 14 amino acids. Per the germline V gene, CDR1 is MNHEY and CDR2 is SVGEGT. The CDR3 reads CASSYSAGGYEQYF. As DNA, the CDR3 is TGTGCCAGCAGTTACTCGGCGGGAGGGTACGAGCAGTACTTC.

The chain combines TRBV19 with TRBJ2-7; D remains ambiguous. This CDR3 contains 11 residues. The germline V gene has CDR1 LNHDA and CDR2 SQIVND (reference sequence). V lost 4 bases to trimming and J lost 3 bases, with 4 bases between them. CDR3: CASSTHYEQYF. DNA of the CDR3: TGTGCCAGTAGTACGCACTACGAGCAGTACTTC.

This clonotype was seen ten or more times. This sequence joins TRBV24-1 and TRBJ1-5; D is undetermined. V lost 1 base and J 3 bases, leaving 3 bases between the germline ends. This CDR3 contains 13 residues. Germline V gene lookup returns CDR1 KGHDR and CDR2 SFDVKD. CDR3 amino acids: CATSDLNNQPQHF. Here the CDR3 DNA reads TGTGCCACCAGTGATTTAAACAATCAGCCCCAGCATTTT.

This clonotype was seen many times. The chain couples TRBV7-9 to TRBJ2-3, with D possibly matching TRBD1 (6 bases). Trimming took 11 bases from V and 2 from J, leaving 20 bases between them. Looked up from germline, CDR1 is SEHNR and CDR2 is FQNEAQ (reference sequence). The CDR3 length is 15 residues. CDR3 sequence (DNA): TGTGCCCACTCTGGGGGTACAGGGAACACAGATACGCAGTATTTT. Encoded protein: CAHSGGTGNTDTQYF. Combining the CDR3 with reference TRBV7-9 and TRBJ2-3 gives the whole variable domain DTGVSQNPRHKITKRGQNVTFRCDPISEHNRLYWYRQTLGQGPEFLTYFQNEAQLEKSRLLSDRFSAERPKGSFSTLEIQRTEQGDSAMYLCAHSGGTGNTDTQYFGPGTRLTVL.

This clonotype was seen repeatedly, ten times or more. The rearrangement links TRBV20-1 to TRBJ2-1; 7 bases line up with TRBD1. Trimming at V came to 3 bases and at J to 4 bases, leaving 6 bases not matched to a gene. From germline, CDR1 is DFQATT and CDR2 SNEGSKA (reference sequence). The CDR3 is made up of 14 amino acids. This chain's CDR3 is CSASTGTEYNEQFF. CDR3 coding DNA: TGCAGTGCTAGTACCGGGACAGAGTACAATGAGCAGTTCTTC.

This clonotype was found many times. The J gene is TRBJ1-3, the V gene TRBV7-8, with no clear D. Germline CDR1 reads SGHVS; CDR2 reads FQNEAQ. The CDR3 has 16 amino acids. The V and J ends lost 1 base and 0 bases respectively, with 10 bases between them. The CDR3 sequence is CASSLVMASSGNTIYF. In nucleotides, the CDR3 is TGTGCCAGCAGCTTAGTCATGGCCAGCTCTGGAAACACCATATATTTT.

This chain joins TRBV5-5 and TRBJ1-6; D gene uncertain. Germline V gene sequence: CDR1 SGHKS, CDR2 YYEKEE (reference sequence). Trimming pared 2 bases from V and 11 bases from J, leaving 11 bases between. CDR3 length: 13 amino acids. Here the CDR3 DNA reads TGTGCCAGCAGCTTCCAGGAGCGGACACCCCTCCACTTT. Its translation: CASSFQERTPLHF.

This clonotype was seen many times. The J gene is TRBJ1-2, the V gene TRBV7-2; TRBD1 aligns across 11 bases. Germline V gene lookup returns CDR1 SGHTA and CDR2 FQGNSA. The junction had 7 bases not matched to a gene; V was cut back by 6 bases and J by 4 bases. The CDR3 is made up of 15 amino acids. For the CDR3, the DNA is TGTGCCAGCAGAATGGACAGGGGGCTTATCTATGGCTACACCTTC. Amino acids: CASRMDRGLIYGYTF.

The chain has TRBV12-3 or TRBV12-4 and TRBJ1-2; the match to TRBD1 covers 7 bases. The J segment lost 6 bases and the V segment lost 6 bases, leaving 10 bases of the junction unmatched. This CDR3 is 14 amino acids long. The CDR3 region is CASSRPGGNNGYTF. The CDR3 coding sequence is TGTGCCAGCAGCCGGCCAGGGGGGAACAATGGCTACACCTTC.

The V gene is TRBV5-1, the J gene TRBJ2-7, with D possibly being TRBD2 (6 bases). The CDR3 is 16 amino acids. Germline V gene sequence: CDR1 SGHRS, CDR2 YFSETQ. Trimming shortened V by 0 bases and J by 2 bases, and 15 bases separated the two germline ends. For the CDR3, the DNA is TGCGCCAGCAGCTTGGGAAGGGGAGGTGTAACCTACGAGCAGTACTTC. This encodes CASSLGRGGVTYEQYF.

V and J are TRBV11-2 and TRBJ1-2; D gene ambiguous. The V end was cut by 5 bases, the J end by 4 bases, with 20 bases between. Germline CDR1 reads SGHAT; CDR2 reads FQNNGV. CDR3 length: 16 residues. The CDR3 DNA reads TGTGCCAGCAGCCCCCAGATCTTGGGCGGAAGCTATGGCTACACCTTC. It yields the protein CASSPQILGGSYGYTF.

As for this clonotype: Being one base from a much bigger clone, this may be a read error. The V and J genes are TRBV5-4 and TRBJ1-2; TRBD1 matches 10 bases. From germline, CDR1 is SGHNT and CDR2 YYREEE (reference sequence). The CDR3 has 15 amino acids. In DNA form, the CDR3 reads TGTGCCAGCTGCTTGGGACAGGGGATCGGCTATGGCTACACCTTC. This codes for CASCLGQGIGYGYTF.

This clonotype was observed at least ten times. The genes are TRBV20-1 and TRBJ2-2; 8 bases agree with TRBD2. Trimming cost V 4 bases and J 3 bases; bases outside gene matches: 4. CDR1 is DFQATT and CDR2 is SNEGSKA in the germline V gene (reference sequence). CDR3 length: 14 amino acids. The CDR3 DNA follows: TGCAGTGCTATCCGGGAGGGGTACACCGGGGAGCTGTTTTTT. Protein: CSAIREGYTGELFF.

This chain connects TRBV9 to TRBJ2-5; the D gene is possibly TRBD1 (5 bases). There are 15 residues in the CDR3. Germline V gene data show CDR1 as SGDLS and CDR2 as YYNGEE. V shed 0 bases and J shed 5 bases, with 14 bases lying between them. The CDR3 here is CASSVEAGLLETQYF. For the CDR3, the DNA is TGTGCCAGCAGCGTAGAGGCAGGGTTGCTGGAGACCCAGTACTTC.

This clonotype was recorded at least ten times. The CDR3 DNA sequence: TGTGCCAGCAGTGAGAGAGCCTACAGGGGACAGTACTTC. Translated, it gives CASSERAYRGQYF. This rearrangement joins TRBV6-1 to TRBJ2-7, with 7 positions matching TRBD1. The CDR3 is 13 amino acids. Unmatched junction bases numbered 9, after V lost 3 bases and J lost 10 bases. Germline V lookup: CDR1 MNHNS, CDR2 SASEGT.

This clonotype was picked up many times. This chain joins TRBV5-1 and TRBJ1-3, with 7 bases fitting TRBD1. The CDR3 runs to 16 residues. CDR1 and CDR2 from the germline V gene are SGHRS and YFSETQ. The ends lost 0 bases at V and 4 bases at J; junction bases unmatched: 7. The CDR3 loop reads CASSLETTGAGNTIYF. The DNA of the CDR3 is TGCGCCAGCAGCTTGGAAACTACAGGGGCCGGAAACACCATATATTTT.

This clonotype appeared many times. The chain couples TRBV7-2 to TRBJ2-7; 8 positions agree with TRBD1. The V and J ends lost 2 bases and 5 bases, in that order; junction bases with no gene match: 2. Germline assignment: CDR1 SGHTA and CDR2 FQGNSA. The CDR3 consists of 13 residues. The CDR3 nucleotides read TGTGCCAGCAGCTTACAGGGGGCGAACGAGCAGTACTTC. This codes for CASSLQGANEQYF. The full variable domain, its missing parts supplied by reference TRBV7-2 and TRBJ2-7, is GAGVSQSPSNKVTEKGKDVELRCDPISGHTALYWYRQSLGQGLEFLIYFQGNSAPDKSGLPSDRFSAERTGGSVSTLTIQRTQQEDSAVYLCASSLQGANEQYFGPGTRLTVT.

This clonotype occurred many times. The V call is TRBV5-1, the J call TRBJ2-1, with TRBD2 matching over 9 bases. From germline, CDR1 is SGHRS and CDR2 YFSETQ. CDR3 length: 15 amino acids. With 3 bases clipped from V and 2 bases from J, the junction kept 3 bases outside the gene matches. This CDR3 is CASSSRGGAYNEQFF. The CDR3 nucleotides read TGCGCCAGCAGCTCGCGGGGGGGAGCCTACAATGAGCAGTTCTTC. Variable domain in full (rest from reference TRBV5-1 and TRBJ2-1): KAGVTQTPRYLIKTRGQQVTLSCSPISGHRSVSWYQQTPGQGLQFLFEYFSETQRNKGNFPGRFSGRQFSNSRSEMNVSTLELGDSALYLCASSSRGGAYNEQFFGPGTRLTVL.

This clonotype came up a few times. The J gene is TRBJ2-4, the V gene TRBV15; TRBD1 aligns across 8 bases. The V gene end was trimmed by 9 bases and the J gene end by 2 bases; junction bases not matched to a gene: 6. Germline CDR1 and CDR2: LNHNV and YYDKDF (reference sequence). This CDR3 has 14 residues. CDR3 residues: CATQGDPTKNIQYF. The CDR3 region has the DNA TGTGCCACACAGGGGGATCCAACCAAAAACATTCAGTACTTC.

Comments on this clonotype: Since a much larger clone is just one base distant, this may be a read error. The J gene is TRBJ1-2, the V gene TRBV20-1; 8 positions match TRBD1. There are 14 residues in the CDR3. Trimming cost V 1 base and J 8 bases; bases outside gene matches: 9. Germline assignment: CDR1 DFQATT and CDR2 SNEGSKA (reference sequence). CDR3 in amino acids: CSARVRDRTGGYTF. As DNA, the CDR3 is TGCAGTGCTAGAGTCCGGGACAGGACTGGCGGCTACACCTTC.

Many counts were recorded for this clonotype. The CDR3 spells CSATGIRTWGPDTQYF. The CDR3 bases are TGCAGTGCTACAGGGATCCGGACGTGGGGCCCAGATACGCAGTATTTT. The V gene is TRBV20-1, the J gene TRBJ2-3; a possible D gene is TRBD1 (5 bases). CDR1 and CDR2 (germline): DFQATT, SNEGSKA (reference sequence). This CDR3 has 16 amino acids. Trimming cost V 4 bases and J 4 bases, with 21 bases left between them.

CDR3 in DNA: TGTGCCAGCAGCTCCCCAGCCAGAGCCACAGATACGCAGTATTTT. Amino acid sequence: CASSSPARATDTQYF. The rearrangement joins TRBV7-9 to TRBJ2-3, with D unresolved. V gave up 4 bases and J gave up 2 bases, with 13 bases separating them. This CDR3 contains 15 residues. Germline CDR1 is SEHNR and CDR2 is FQNEAQ (reference sequence).

At least ten counts were recorded for this clonotype. The chain recombines TRBV3-1 with TRBJ2-1; D gene uncertain. V was pared by 4 bases and J by 9 bases, with 10 bases between. From germline, CDR1 is LGHDT and CDR2 YNNKEL (reference sequence). This CDR3 region has 12 residues. The CDR3 DNA sequence: TGTGCCAGCAGCCCTCCGGAATCTGAGCAGTTCTTC. This translates into CASSPPESEQFF.

The V gene is TRBV5-5, the J gene TRBJ2-6; D possibly corresponds to TRBD2 (5 bases). Trimming removed 4 bases at V and 2 bases at J, with 10 bases between. The CDR3 is made up of 15 amino acids. CDR1 is SGHKS, CDR2 YYEKEE, per germline (reference sequence). The CDR3 region has the DNA TGTGCCAGCAGCCCGGAGGCAGCTGGGGCCAACGTCCTGACTTTC. It encodes CASSPEAAGANVLTF.

This clonotype occurred many times. This rearrangement joins TRBV7-9 to TRBJ2-7; D unresolved. Germline loops: CDR1 SEHNR, CDR2 FQNEAQ (reference sequence). V lost 3 bases, J lost 3 bases, and 6 bases lay in between. This CDR3 is built from 12 residues. CDR3 protein: CASSFNDYEQYF. The CDR3 DNA sequence: TGTGCCAGCAGCTTTAATGACTACGAGCAGTACTTC. Together with reference TRBV7-9 and TRBJ2-7, the CDR3 gives the full variable domain: DTGVSQNPRHKITKRGQNVTFRCDPISEHNRLYWYRQTLGQGPEFLTYFQNEAQLEKSRLLSDRFSAERPKGSFSTLEIQRTEQGDSAMYLCASSFNDYEQYFGPGTRLTVT.